The rows below give T cell receptor beta chains drawn from one sample of a study of Graves' ophthalmopathy and Graves' hyperthyroidism. TCRdb re-called the multiplex PCR reads with MiXCR, one entry per CDR3 protein. The table records 400,000 to 450,000 distinct CDR3 sequences, more than 20% of them present only once. Sequencing was carried out using peripheral blood. The receptors were sampled from a young woman with stable Graves' hyperthyroidism. Each CDR3 is given with its conserved first and last residue. The size of a clone is reported for some rows only, either as once, few or many, or as a class for expanded clones.

clone_size j_call v_call cdr3_aa
many TRBJ1-1 TRBV30 CAWSVGRDAEAFF
. TRBJ2-7 TRBV11-2 CASSAPPGTSGIYEQYF
many TRBJ2-5 TRBV11-2 CASSHRTSEGETQYF
many TRBJ2-5 TRBV29-1 CSVEVIETGPTSVETQYF
many TRBJ1-3 TRBV9 CASSAGLGSGNTIYF
many TRBJ1-5 TRBV28 CASSLAWGRGNQPQHF
many TRBJ2-2 TRBV30 CAWSAVDTGELFF
. TRBJ2-5 TRBV27 CASSLSGRPETQYF
. TRBJ1-1 TRBV28 CASSLGGTDLNTEAFF
many TRBJ2-5 TRBV12-5 CASGLQGARGETQYF
many TRBJ2-7 TRBV7-9 CASSSGPGLWGTKVGEQYF
many TRBJ1-1 TRBV2 CASRNRDRGIAFF
many TRBJ1-1 TRBV7-9 CASSLGSRGQGTEAFF
many TRBJ1-1 TRBV6-2/TRBV6-3 CASILKGSTEAFF
. TRBJ1-2 TRBV6-1 CASRLTGKYGYTF
many TRBJ2-7 TRBV11-2 CASSKLLSEQYF
. TRBJ1-1 TRBV11-2 CASSLVGWGDRDTEAFF
many TRBJ2-5 TRBV6-2/TRBV6-3 CASTPGTSDIQETQYF
many TRBJ2-7 TRBV7-8 CASSLRRENEHEQYF
. TRBJ2-2 TRBV12-3/TRBV12-4 CASRPSYSGANTGVLFF
many TRBJ2-5 TRBV7-2 CASSLATRLAGDVETQYF
many TRBJ2-5 TRBV11-1 CASSFGPARETQYF
. TRBJ2-5 TRBV6-2/TRBV6-3 CASSYFQGTETQYF
. TRBJ1-5 TRBV6-2/TRBV6-3 CASRSWVSNQPQHF
many TRBJ1-1 TRBV6-1 CASSARQGVNTEAFF
. TRBJ1-1 TRBV27 CASSLRPSMNTEAFF
many TRBJ1-1 TRBV29-1 CSACRDGHRLDTEAFF
many TRBJ1-2 TRBV6-2/TRBV6-3 CASTYGQGGFGYTF
few TRBJ1-5 TRBV24-1 CATSDGQGALSNQPQHF
few TRBJ1-1 TRBV28 CASILWGNAFF
. TRBJ1-5 TRBV30 CAWSGGHNSNQPQHF
many TRBJ2-7 TRBV5-1 CASSLTGGPYEQYF
once TRBJ1-1 TRBV6-1 CARFGLGQGWTEAFF
. TRBJ1-5 TRBV6-5 CASSYSVGANQPQHF
. TRBJ1-3 TRBV6-1 CASRRGFSGNTIYF
many TRBJ2-7 TRBV12-3/TRBV12-4 CASQPGTGHYEQYF
few TRBJ1-3 TRBV13 CASSLGRISGNTIYF
many TRBJ2-7 TRBV29-1 CSVVGQFSSYEQYF
. TRBJ1-2 TRBV6-1 CASSEAPQSLYGYTF
. TRBJ1-2 TRBV7-3 CASSLTGGEGYGYTF
many TRBJ2-7 TRBV11-1 CASGRDQPYEQYF
. TRBJ2-7 TRBV10-3 CAISGRAFPLREQYF
many TRBJ1-5 TRBV13 CASSSTGQGSQPQHF
many TRBJ2-7 TRBV4-1 CASSHPGGTSLYEQYF
once TRBJ1-6 TRBV6-1 CAGSEVFRDNDSPLHF
many TRBJ2-7 TRBV2 CASSELRVTYEQYF
. TRBJ2-5 TRBV28 CASSGLAGGQTQYF
. TRBJ1-2 TRBV12-3/TRBV12-4 CASSYRTGLYGYTF
many TRBJ2-5 TRBV6-2/TRBV6-3 CASSYKARGTETQYF
many TRBJ2-2 TRBV12-3/TRBV12-4 CASSPSGRNGELFF
many TRBJ2-7 TRBV28 CASSSGLAGGLYEQYF
. TRBJ1-1 TRBV15 CATSTSFGGTEAFF
many TRBJ1-2 TRBV11-2 CASSGGIYGYTF